The 29 T cell receptor beta chains in this list originate from one sample, sequenced in a study of cytomegalovirus exposure and HLA in healthy donors. Use of 60 Vbeta and 13 Jbeta primers characterized the PCR. Repertoires were generated with immunoSEQ multiplex PCR, while TCRdb's copy carries only in-frame clones and drops some. The sample holds around 100,000 clones, 60% to 75% seen once. Sequenced input: PBMCs. Receptor source: a middle-aged man in good health and CMV-seropositive.

There are a few counts of this clone. The chain recombines TRBV5-1 with TRBJ1-1; 7 nucleotides agree with TRBD1. Germline V gene sequence: CDR1 SGHRS, CDR2 YFSETQ. With 2 bases clipped from V and 4 bases from J, the junction kept 8 bases outside the gene matches. CDR3 length equals 15 residues. CDR3 in DNA: TGCGCCAGCAGCTTCCAGGGGGAAGTTTCCACTGAAGCTTTCTTT. It codes for CASSFQGEVSTEAFF.

J is TRBJ2-2 and V is TRBV29-1; 7 positions match TRBD1. This CDR3 has 15 residues. CDR1 and CDR2 (germline): SQVTM, ANQGSEA. J was trimmed by 0 bases and V by 4 bases; bases with no gene match: 5. The CDR3 reads CSVVVQGSNTGELFF. Written as DNA, the CDR3 is TGCAGCGTTGTAGTACAGGGGTCGAACACCGGGGAGCTGTTTTTT.

This clone was detected only a few times. For the CDR3, the DNA is TGTGCCAGCAGTGAAGCGGGCCCCCCCTCCTACGAGCAGTACTTC. Translation gives CASSEAGPPSYEQYF. The rearrangement uses TRBV6-1 and TRBJ2-7, with no clear D. The CDR3 sequence is 15 residues long. V was trimmed by 0 bases and J by 0 bases, leaving 9 bases between them. Germline V gives CDR1 MNHNS, CDR2 SASEGT.

The gene calls are TRBV7-2 and TRBJ2-3, with unresolved D. The CDR3 extends over 12 amino acids. Trimming removed 1 base from V and 5 bases from J, with 4 bases in between. Germline CDR1 and CDR2: SGHTA and FQGNSA. The CDR3 loop is CASSLGRDTQYF. As DNA, the CDR3 is TGTGCCAGCAGCTTAGGTAGAGATACGCAGTATTTT.

The V call is TRBV9, the J call TRBJ2-3; 12 bases are shared with TRBD2. CDR3 length: 16 amino acids. Germline V lookup: CDR1 SGDLS, CDR2 YYNGEE. V shed 4 bases and J 5 bases; nucleotides not matched to a gene: 8. The CDR3 nucleotides read TGTGCCAGCAGCCCCCCTAGCGGGAGGGCCAAAGATACGCAGTATTTT. Its protein product is CASSPPSGRAKDTQYF.

The chain uses TRBV5-4 and TRBJ1-5; the match to TRBD1 covers 8 bases. The CDR3 covers 13 residues. The trim removed 6 bases at V and 2 bases at J, leaving 1 base unmatched. In germline, CDR1 is SGHNT, CDR2 YYREEE (reference sequence). Here the CDR3 DNA reads TGTGCCAGCAACAGGGGGGGCAATCAGCCCCAGCATTTT. Its protein product is CASNRGGNQPQHF.

The genes are TRBV30 and TRBJ2-5, with 9 bases lining up with TRBD2. The germline CDR1 and CDR2 sequences are GTSNPN and SVGIG (reference sequence). With V trimmed by 0 bases and J by 5 bases, 7 bases remained unmatched. The CDR3 has 15 amino acids. CDR3 sequence: CAWSVREGHGETQYF. The CDR3 DNA is TGTGCCTGGAGTGTGCGGGAGGGCCACGGGGAGACCCAGTACTTC.

The V call is TRBV27, the J call TRBJ2-5, with 8 bases aligning to TRBD1. Losses at the gene ends were 5 bases for V and 2 bases for J; bases not matched to a gene: 7. The CDR3 has 15 amino acids. The germline gives CDR1 MNHEY, CDR2 SMNVEV (reference sequence). The CDR3 sequence: CASSHDRGGQETQYF. The CDR3 DNA is TGTGCCAGCAGTCACGACAGGGGCGGGCAAGAGACCCAGTACTTC.

This sequence joins TRBV7-3 and TRBJ1-2; TRBD1 matches at 8 bases. Germline values: CDR1 SGHTA, CDR2 FQGTGA. Losses at the gene ends were 3 bases for V and 6 bases for J; bases not matched to a gene: 9. The CDR3 extends over 15 amino acids. The CDR3 DNA is TGTGCCAGCAGCTTGGGGGGCTTGACAGGGGATGGCTACACCTTC. It translates to CASSLGGLTGDGYTF.

This clone showed up just a few times. V gene TRBV13 combines with J gene TRBJ1-2, with 7 bases fitting TRBD1. After removal of 3 bases from V and 6 bases from J, the junction contained 4 bases not matched to a gene. CDR1 and CDR2 from the germline V gene are PRHDT and FYEKMQ (reference sequence). This CDR3 spans 13 amino acids. CDR3 bases: TGTGCCAGCAGCTTTGACAGGGATGATGGCTACACCTTC. Its translation is CASSFDRDDGYTF. The entire variable domain, with the rest obtained from reference TRBV13 and TRBJ1-2, is as follows: AAGVIQSPRHLIKEKRETATLKCYPIPRHDTVYWYQQGPGQDPQFLISFYEKMQSDKGSIPDRFSAQQFSDYHSELNMSSLELGDSALYFCASSFDRDDGYTFGSGTRLTVV.

The J gene is TRBJ1-1, the V gene TRBV6-4; D possibly corresponds to TRBD1 (6 bases). Germline assignment: CDR1 MRHNA and CDR2 SNTAGT. Deletions cut 5 bases from V and 2 bases from J, with 15 bases between. The CDR3 contains 15 residues. The CDR3 sequence is CASSPSAGANTEAFF. The CDR3 DNA reads TGTGCCAGCAGTCCTTCTGCAGGGGCCAACACTGAAGCTTTCTTT.

This clone was picked up a small number of times. The chain couples TRBV19 to TRBJ2-7; 7 bases are shared with TRBD1. V lost 3 bases and J lost 3; bases outside the gene matches: 11. Looked up from germline, CDR1 is LNHDA and CDR2 is SQIVND (reference sequence). CDR3 length: 16 amino acids. CDR3 residues: CASSISDRAPFYEQYF. For the CDR3, the DNA is TGTGCCAGTAGTATCTCCGACAGGGCCCCTTTCTACGAGCAGTACTTC. The whole variable domain, filled in from reference TRBV19 and TRBJ2-7, reads DGGITQSPKYLFRKEGQNVTLSCEQNLNHDAMYWYRQDPGQGLRLIYYSQIVNDFQKGDIAEGYSVSREKKESFPLTVTSAQKNPTAFYLCASSISDRAPFYEQYFGPGTRLTVT.

A single count supports this clone. The chain joins TRBV30 to TRBJ1-2; unclear D gene. The V gene lost 2 bases and the J gene lost 4 bases, with 11 bases spanning the gap. The CDR3 runs 13 residues. Germline assignment: CDR1 GTSNPN and CDR2 SVGIG (reference sequence). CDR3 protein: CAWSPNSPYGYTF. In nucleotides, the CDR3 is TGTGCCTGGAGTCCCAACTCGCCCTATGGCTACACCTTC.

The chain links TRBV6-1 to TRBJ2-6; tentative D call: TRBD1 (8 bases). V was pared by 2 bases and J by 1 base, with 12 bases between. Germline V lookup: CDR1 MNHNS, CDR2 SASEGT. The CDR3 spans 17 residues. The CDR3 DNA reads as TGTGCCAGCAGTGAATTACAGGGGGGGTCTGGGGCCAACGTCCTGACTTTC. This encodes CASSELQGGSGANVLTF.

A few counts support this clone. The chain joins TRBV18 to TRBJ2-2; 9 nucleotides match TRBD2. The CDR3 extends over 16 amino acids. V was pared by 0 bases and J by 7 bases, with 6 bases of the junction left unmatched. From germline, CDR1 is KGHSH and CDR2 LQKENI. Here the CDR3 DNA reads TGTGCCAGCTCACCACCCCTAGCGGGACGGCACGGGGAGCTGTTTTTT. The encoded protein is CASSPPLAGRHGELFF.

V gene TRBV10-1 combines with J gene TRBJ2-2; 15 nucleotides match TRBD2. This CDR3 is built from 19 residues. V was clipped by 3 bases and J by 4 bases; unmatched bases: 9. CDR1 WNHNN and CDR2 SYGVQD come from the germline V gene (reference sequence). CDR3: CASSEIGLAGGPGTGELFF. In DNA, the CDR3 is TGCGCCAGCAGTGAAATCGGACTAGCGGGAGGGCCTGGCACCGGGGAGCTGTTTTTT.

The rearrangement links TRBV20-1 to TRBJ1-4; no definite D call. The CDR3 is 11 amino acids. Germline assignment: CDR1 DFQATT and CDR2 SNEGSKA (reference sequence). V lost 3 bases to trimming and J lost 8 bases, with 7 bases between them. Here the CDR3 reads CSARLSEKLFF. The CDR3 coding sequence is TGCAGTGCTAGGCTTAGCGAAAAACTGTTTTTT.

This clone showed up just a few times. The chain is built from TRBV4-3 and TRBJ2-7, with D possibly TRBD2 on 6 matching bases. Germline CDR1 reads LGHNA; CDR2 reads YSLEER. The length of the CDR3 is 16 residues. V was pared by 0 bases and J by 1 base, with 13 bases between. The CDR3 sequence: CASSQEPGTPSYEQYF. The CDR3, as DNA: TGCGCCAGCAGCCAAGAACCGGGGACTCCATCCTACGAGCAGTACTTC.

The rearrangement joins TRBV6-5 to TRBJ2-3, with a tentative D call TRBD1 (6 bases). Looked up from germline, CDR1 is MNHEY and CDR2 is SVGAGI. V was shortened by 0 bases and J by 4 bases, with 14 bases between the two germline ends. The CDR3 totals 16 residues. CDR3 in amino acids: CASSYSGALGADTQYF. The CDR3 DNA sequence: TGTGCCAGCAGTTACTCGGGGGCCCTAGGGGCAGATACGCAGTATTTT.

A few counts support this clone. The V call is TRBV5-1, the J call TRBJ2-3; 9 nucleotides line up with TRBD2. The V segment lost 7 bases and the J segment 2 bases; nucleotides outside the gene matches: 8. Germline V gives CDR1 SGHRS, CDR2 YFSETQ. The CDR3 has 15 residues. The CDR3 reads CASGREGPYTDTQYF. The CDR3 coding sequence is TGCGCCAGCGGGCGGGAGGGCCCCTACACAGATACGCAGTATTTT.

This chain connects TRBV27 to TRBJ1-2; D gene uncertain. This CDR3 comprises 13 residues. Per the germline V gene, CDR1 is MNHEY and CDR2 is SMNVEV (reference sequence). V lost 8 bases, J lost 8 bases, and 18 bases lay in between. CDR3 DNA: TGTGCCAGCTCCCACCAGAGGGCAGTCGGCTACACCTTC. Translation gives CASSHQRAVGYTF.

The sample holds a few counts of this clone. Since the CDR3 does not end with the conserved phenylalanine or tryptophan, this likely comes from a read error. The chain has TRBV30 and TRBJ1-1; 7 bases are shared with TRBD1. Germline assignment: CDR1 GTSNPN and CDR2 SVGIG (reference sequence). This CDR3 region has 13 residues. The J segment lost 0 bases and the V segment lost 5 bases, leaving 3 bases of the junction unmatched. CDR3 protein: CAWDREMNTEAFL. DNA of the CDR3: TGTGCCTGGGACAGGGAAATGAACACTGAAGCTTTCTTG.

This clone was detected only a few times. The J gene is TRBJ2-1, the V gene TRBV7-9, with TRBD2 matching over 10 bases. Germline loops: CDR1 SEHNR, CDR2 FQNEAQ (reference sequence). Trimming removed 5 bases from V and 10 bases from J; junction bases left unmatched: 2. This CDR3 comprises 12 residues. Here the CDR3 reads CASSPTSGEQFF. The CDR3 DNA is TGTGCCAGCAGCCCGACTAGCGGGGAGCAGTTCTTC.

The chain couples TRBV6-1 to TRBJ1-2; a possible D gene is TRBD1 (5 bases). CDR1 is MNHNS and CDR2 is SASEGT in the germline V gene. The V end was cut by 0 bases, the J end by 1 base, with 9 bases between. This CDR3 region has 15 residues. CDR3 nucleotides: TGTGCCAGCAGTGAAGCGTGGGGGGGTAACTATGGCTACACCTTC. Protein product: CASSEAWGGNYGYTF.

This clone has only a few counts. V gene TRBV19 combines with J gene TRBJ2-1; 10 bases are shared with TRBD2. The CDR3 is made up of 15 amino acids. Germline-derived CDR1 and CDR2 are LNHDA and SQIVND (reference sequence). Trimming took 6 bases from V and 6 from J; bases not matched to a gene: 8. The CDR3 loop reads CASSPGLAEPNEQFF. In nucleotides, the CDR3 is TGTGCCAGTAGCCCAGGACTAGCGGAACCCAATGAGCAGTTCTTC. The entire variable domain, with the rest obtained from reference TRBV19 and TRBJ2-1, is as follows: DGGITQSPKYLFRKEGQNVTLSCEQNLNHDAMYWYRQDPGQGLRLIYYSQIVNDFQKGDIAEGYSVSREKKESFPLTVTSAQKNPTAFYLCASSPGLAEPNEQFFGPGTRLTVL.

V and J are TRBV29-1 and TRBJ2-7; 9 bases map to TRBD1. V lost 5 bases to trimming and J lost 1 base; unmatched junction nucleotides: 6. The CDR3 runs to 14 residues. Per the germline V gene, CDR1 is SQVTM and CDR2 is ANQGSEA. The CDR3 DNA is TGCAGCGTTATAACGGGACAGGGTTCCTACGAGCAGTACTTC. It encodes CSVITGQGSYEQYF.

This clone was seen a few times. V gene TRBV19 combines with J gene TRBJ1-1, with a tentative D call TRBD1 (6 bases). V shed 3 bases and J shed 1 base, with 15 bases lying between them. Germline V gene lookup returns CDR1 LNHDA and CDR2 SQIVND (reference sequence). There are 16 residues in the CDR3. The CDR3 region is CASSITFGGANTEAFF. CDR3 bases: TGTGCCAGTAGTATTACGTTTGGGGGGGCGAACACTGAAGCTTTCTTT.

The chain joins TRBV19 to TRBJ2-1, with 8 nucleotides matching TRBD2. Unmatched junction bases numbered 6, after V lost 5 bases and J lost 0 bases. Germline assignment: CDR1 LNHDA and CDR2 SQIVND (reference sequence). This CDR3 is 16 amino acids long. The CDR3 region is CASSGAGGFSYNEQFF. CDR3 nucleotide sequence: TGTGCCAGTAGTGGGGCGGGAGGCTTCTCCTACAATGAGCAGTTCTTC.

Here the CDR3 reads CASTHRDTFDNEQFF. The CDR3 DNA is TGTGCCAGCACACACCGGGATACTTTTGACAATGAGCAGTTCTTC. The chain combines TRBV2 with TRBJ2-1; D may be TRBD2 (5 bases). The CDR3 loop spans 15 amino acids. Germline-derived CDR1 and CDR2 are SNHLY and FYNNEI. The V end lost 7 bases, the J end lost 5 bases, and 18 bases lay between the germline ends.